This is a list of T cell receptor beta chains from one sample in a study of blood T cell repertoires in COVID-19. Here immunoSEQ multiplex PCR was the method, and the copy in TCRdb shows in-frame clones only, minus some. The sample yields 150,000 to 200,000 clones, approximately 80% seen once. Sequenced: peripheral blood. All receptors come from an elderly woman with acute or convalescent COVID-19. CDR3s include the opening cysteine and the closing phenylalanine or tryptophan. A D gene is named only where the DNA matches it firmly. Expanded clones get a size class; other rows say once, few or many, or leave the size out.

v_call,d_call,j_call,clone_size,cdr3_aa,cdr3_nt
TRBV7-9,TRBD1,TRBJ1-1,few,CASSPGQGNTEAFF,TGTGCCAGCAGCCCGGGACAGGGGAACACTGAAGCTTTCTTT
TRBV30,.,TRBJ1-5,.,CAWSPVGNQPQHF,TGTGCCTGGAGCCCCGTCGGCAATCAGCCCCAGCATTTT
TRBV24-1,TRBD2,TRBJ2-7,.,CATISLASGRVSSYEQYF,TGTGCCACCATTTCCCTAGCTAGCGGGAGGGTGTCTTCCTACGAGCAGTACTTC
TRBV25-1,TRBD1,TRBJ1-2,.,CASSEEAGTGVVYGYTF,TGTGCCAGCAGTGAAGAGGCCGGGACAGGGGTCGTCTATGGCTACACCTTC
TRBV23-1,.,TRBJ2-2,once,CASSRHRENTGELFF,TGCGCCAGCAGTCGTCACAGGGAGAACACCGGGGAGCTGTTTTTT
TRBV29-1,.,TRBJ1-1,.,CSVGSGNTEAFF,TGCAGCGTTGGGTCGGGGAACACTGAAGCTTTCTTT
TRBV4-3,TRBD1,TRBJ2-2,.,CASSQETGYTGELFF,TGCGCCAGCAGCCAAGAGACAGGGTACACCGGGGAGCTGTTTTTT
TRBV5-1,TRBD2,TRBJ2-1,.,CASNSGLAGGHDEQFF,TGCGCCAGCAACTCCGGACTAGCGGGAGGTCACGATGAGCAGTTCTTC
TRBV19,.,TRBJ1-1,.,CASSIGHMNTEAFF,TGTGCCAGTAGTATCGGTCATATGAACACTGAAGCTTTCTTT
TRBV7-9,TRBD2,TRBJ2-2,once,CASSPTSGRRTGELFF,TGTGCCAGCAGCCCGACTAGCGGGAGAAGAACCGGGGAGCTGTTTTTT
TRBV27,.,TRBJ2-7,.,CASSWGPNYEQYF,TGTGCCAGCAGTTGGGGGCCCAACTACGAGCAGTACTTC
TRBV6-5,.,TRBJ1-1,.,CASGGRESAFF,TGTGCCAGCGGGGGGCGGGAGTCGGCTTTCTTT
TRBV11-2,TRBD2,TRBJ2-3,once,CASSFPSGDTQYF,TGTGCCAGCAGCTTCCCTAGCGGGGATACGCAGTATTTT
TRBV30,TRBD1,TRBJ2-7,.,CAWSGAGGAIKYF,TGTGCCTGGAGTGGGGCAGGGGGCGCGATAAAGTACTTC
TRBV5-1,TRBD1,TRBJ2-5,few,CASGDSQETQYF,TGCGCCAGCGGGGACAGTCAAGAGACCCAGTACTTC
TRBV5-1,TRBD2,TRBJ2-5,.,CASSRAGGPETQYF,TGCGCCAGCAGCCGAGCGGGAGGCCCAGAGACCCAGTACTTC
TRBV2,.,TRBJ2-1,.,CASSELGRGYEQFF,TGTGCCAGCAGTGAACTCGGGCGGGGATATGAGCAGTTCTTC
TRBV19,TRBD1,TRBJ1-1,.,CASSRTGDYTEAFF,TGTGCCAGTAGTAGGACAGGGGATTACACTGAAGCTTTCTTT
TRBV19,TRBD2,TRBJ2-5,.,CASSTGTSVTGKTQYF,TGTGCCAGTAGTACGGGGACTAGCGTTACGGGGAAGACCCAGTACTTC
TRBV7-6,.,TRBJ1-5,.,CASSLAHREMGQPQHF,TGTGCCAGCAGCTTAGCGCACCGGGAGATGGGGCAGCCCCAGCATTTT
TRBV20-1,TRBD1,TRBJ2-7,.,CSAWTGDEQYF,TGCAGTGCTTGGACAGGGGACGAGCAGTACTTC
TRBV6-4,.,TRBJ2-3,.,CASSVRGFDTQYF,TGTGCCAGCAGTGTGCGGGGATTTGATACGCAGTATTTT
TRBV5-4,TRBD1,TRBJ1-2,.,CASSPQTGVYGYTF,TGTGCCAGCAGCCCTCAAACAGGGGTCTATGGCTACACCTTC
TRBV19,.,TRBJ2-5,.,CASSIGPIQETQYF,TGTGCCAGTAGTATAGGTCCTATCCAAGAGACCCAGTACTTC
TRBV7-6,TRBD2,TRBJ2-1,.,CASSSQAGGVVRSYNEQFF,TGTGCCAGCAGCTCCCAGGCGGGAGGGGTGGTCCGCTCCTACAATGAGCAGTTCTTC
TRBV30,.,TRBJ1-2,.,CAWSARDLGYTF,TGTGCCTGGAGTGCCCGGGACTTAGGCTACACCTTC
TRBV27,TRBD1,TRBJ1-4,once,CASSFATGYEKLFF,TGTGCCAGCAGTTTCGCGACAGGGTACGAAAAACTGTTTTTT
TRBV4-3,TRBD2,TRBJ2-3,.,CASSQGREGLYTQYF,TGCGCCAGCAGCCAAGGGCGGGAGGGCCTGTATACGCAGTATTTT
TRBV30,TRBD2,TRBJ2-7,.,CAWSHKGLAGGEQYF,TGTGCCTGGAGCCACAAGGGACTAGCGGGAGGCGAGCAGTACTTC
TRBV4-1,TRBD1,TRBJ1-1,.,CASSPGGTEAFF,TGCGCCAGCAGCCCAGGGGGGACTGAAGCTTTCTTT
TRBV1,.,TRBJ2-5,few,CTSSQGRSTQETQYF,TGCACCAGCAGCCAAGGCCGGTCTACTCAAGAGACCCAGTACTTC
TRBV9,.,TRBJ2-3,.,CASSATAELDTQYF,TGTGCCAGCAGCGCGACAGCCGAGTTAGATACGCAGTATTTT
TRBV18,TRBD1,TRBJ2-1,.,CASSPAGTGEGGEQFF,TGTGCCAGCTCACCGGCCGGGACAGGGGAAGGCGGTGAGCAGTTCTTC
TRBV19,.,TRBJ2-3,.,CASSRSHRVWDTDTQYF,TGTGCCAGTAGTCGCTCTCACAGGGTGTGGGACACAGATACGCAGTATTTT
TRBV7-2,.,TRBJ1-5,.,CASSDRRNQPQHF,TGTGCCAGCAGTGACAGGAGGAATCAGCCCCAGCATTTT
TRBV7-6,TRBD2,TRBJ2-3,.,CASSLSSAGETDTQYF,TGTGCCAGCAGCTTAAGCTCCGCGGGAGAGACAGATACGCAGTATTTT
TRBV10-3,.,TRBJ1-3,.,CAISQGNTIYF,TGTGCCATCAGCCAGGGAAACACCATATATTTT
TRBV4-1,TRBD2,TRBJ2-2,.,CASSSLAGPTNTGELFF,TGCGCCAGCAGCAGCCTAGCGGGACCCACGAACACCGGGGAGCTGTTTTTT
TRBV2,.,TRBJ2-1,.,CASSEQGLRSQGRKVF,TGTGCCAGCAGTGAACAGGGACTTCGGAGTCAAGGTCGTAAGGTCTTC
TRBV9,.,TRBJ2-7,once,CASSMGQDEQYF,TGTGCCAGCAGCATGGGACAAGATGAGCAGTACTTC
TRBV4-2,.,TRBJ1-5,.,CASSRENQPQHF,TGTGCCAGCAGCCGTGAGAATCAGCCCCAGCATTTT
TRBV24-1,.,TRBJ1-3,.,CATSDLTDCPGNTIYF,TGTGCCACCAGTGATTTGACGGACTGCCCTGGAAACACCATATATTTT
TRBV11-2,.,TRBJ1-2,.,CASSLDLSTTFARGGYTF,TGTGCCAGCAGCTTAGATCTTTCAACGACATTCGCCCGTGGTGGCTACACCTTC
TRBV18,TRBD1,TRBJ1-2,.,CASSANRGGSYGYTF,TGTGCCAGCTCAGCGAACAGGGGAGGCAGCTATGGCTACACCTTC
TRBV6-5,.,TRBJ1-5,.,CASSPQDYSNQPQHF,TGTGCCAGCAGTCCACAGGATTATAGCAATCAGCCCCAGCATTTT
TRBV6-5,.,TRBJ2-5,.,CASKLGSRMETQYF,TGTGCCAGCAAGTTGGGCAGCCGCATGGAGACCCAGTACTTC
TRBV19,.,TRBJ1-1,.,CASSMIGFGSTEAFF,TGTGCCAGTAGTATGATTGGCTTTGGGAGCACTGAAGCTTTCTTT
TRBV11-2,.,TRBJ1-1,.,CASSLGHKNTEAFF,TGTGCCAGCAGCCTGGGCCATAAGAACACTGAAGCTTTCTTT
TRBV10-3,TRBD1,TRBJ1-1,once,CAMTGTANTEAFF,TGTGCCATGACCGGGACAGCGAACACTGAAGCTTTCTTT